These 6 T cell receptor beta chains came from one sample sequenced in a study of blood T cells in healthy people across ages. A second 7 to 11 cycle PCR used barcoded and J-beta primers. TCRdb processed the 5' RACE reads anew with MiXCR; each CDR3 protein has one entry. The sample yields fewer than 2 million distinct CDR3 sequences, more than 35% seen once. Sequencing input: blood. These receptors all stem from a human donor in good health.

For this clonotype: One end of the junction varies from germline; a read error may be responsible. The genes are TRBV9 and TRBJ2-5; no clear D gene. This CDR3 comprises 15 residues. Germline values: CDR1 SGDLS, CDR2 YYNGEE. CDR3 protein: CVSSVLDGLKETQYF. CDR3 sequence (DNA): TGTGTCAGCAGCGTTCTGGACGGATTAAAAGAGACCCAGTACTTC.

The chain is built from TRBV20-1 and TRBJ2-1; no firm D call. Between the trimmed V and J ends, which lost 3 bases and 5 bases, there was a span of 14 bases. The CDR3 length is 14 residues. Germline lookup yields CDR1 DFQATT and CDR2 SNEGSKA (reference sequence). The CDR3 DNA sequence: TGCAGTGCTAGCACGTCAGTAGGTAACAATGAGCAGTTCTTC. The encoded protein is CSASTSVGNNEQFF.

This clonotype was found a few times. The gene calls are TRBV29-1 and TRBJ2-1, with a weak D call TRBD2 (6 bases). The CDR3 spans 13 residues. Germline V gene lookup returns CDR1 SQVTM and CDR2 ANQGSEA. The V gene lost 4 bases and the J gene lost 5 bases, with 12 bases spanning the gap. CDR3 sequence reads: CSVVVPGDNEQFF. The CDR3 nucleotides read TGCAGCGTTGTGGTACCGGGGGACAATGAGCAGTTCTTC.

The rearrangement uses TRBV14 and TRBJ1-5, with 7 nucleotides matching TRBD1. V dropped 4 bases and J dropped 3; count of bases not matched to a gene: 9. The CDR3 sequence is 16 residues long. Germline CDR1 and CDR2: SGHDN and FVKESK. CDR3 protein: CASSPRQGRLNQPQHF. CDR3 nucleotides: TGTGCCAGCAGCCCAAGACAGGGAAGACTCAATCAGCCCCAGCATTTT.

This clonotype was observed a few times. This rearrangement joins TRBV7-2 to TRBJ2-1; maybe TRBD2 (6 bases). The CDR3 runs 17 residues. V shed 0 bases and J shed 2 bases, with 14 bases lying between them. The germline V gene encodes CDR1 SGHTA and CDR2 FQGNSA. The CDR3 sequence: CASSLARLVGAYNEQFF. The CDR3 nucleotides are TGTGCCAGCAGCTTAGCTAGACTAGTGGGGGCCTACAATGAGCAGTTCTTC.

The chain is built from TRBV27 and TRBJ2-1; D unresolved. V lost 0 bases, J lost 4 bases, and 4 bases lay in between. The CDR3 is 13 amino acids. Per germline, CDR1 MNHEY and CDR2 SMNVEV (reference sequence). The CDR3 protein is CASSLSKYNEQFF. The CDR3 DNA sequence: TGTGCCAGCAGTTTATCCAAGTACAATGAGCAGTTCTTC.